This T cell receptor (beta chain) was found in a study of T cells in Graves' hyperthyroidism and ophthalmopathy (dated by TCRdb to the late 2010s). Study-level background: Peripheral blood samples were taken at the time of initial diagnosis, prior to any treatment. The 75 to 100 discovery patients were randomly split 7:3 into training and test sets. Prospective prediction of ophthalmopathy was tested in an independent validation cohort consisting of fewer than 20 hyperthyroidism patients and 17 patients who later progressed to ophthalmopathy. TCR V-J signatures able to tell the groups apart were searched for in a discovery cohort of approximately 95 patients, of whom over 40 had Graves' ophthalmopathy and roughly 58 had stable Graves' hyperthyroidism. Once sampling was done, hyperthyroidism patients were given methimazole at a starting dose of 30 mg daily, whereas ophthalmopathy patients were given high-dose intravenous methylprednisolone. Thyroid tissue and blood T-cell repertoires from several Graves' hyperthyroidism patients were also compared in the study. According to the paper, TCR Vbeta CDR3 sequencing was carried out on approximately 140 peripheral blood samples, which came from 40 to 45 ophthalmopathy, fewer than 80 hyperthyroidism and approximately 17 progressor patients.

Ophthalmopathy patients had moderately to severely active disease, Clinical Activity Score of at least 3, NOSPECS grade of at least 4, and duration under 3 months. Exclusion was applied to patients with uncontrolled infections, other autoimmune diseases, pregnancy or lactation. Clinical symptoms, serum thyroxine and TRAb, thyroid ultrasound, and orbital computed tomography formed the basis for the diagnoses. Ficoll-Paque density gradient centrifugation was used to isolate PBMCs from around 10 ml of fresh peripheral blood. Trizol reagent was used to extract total RNA, and RNA quality was then checked on an Agilent 2100 Bioanalyzer. The TCR beta CDR3 regions were amplified from the RNA transcripts. For the first round of RT-PCR on the TCR CDR3, the HTBI primer set was used together with the Qiagen OneStep RT-PCR kit. Libraries were constructed in a second round of multiplex PCR, after which size selection and purification were performed. Paired-end sequencing of the libraries was performed with 100 bp reads on an Illumina HiSeq2000. In the source study's methods: Raw data were processed with SOAPnuke, discarding reads with adapters, uncalled bases, mean Phred below 15, or no exact constant-primer or identifier match. High-quality paired reads were merged with COPE v1.2.5, and unique nucleotide sequences were defined as clonotypes. MiTCR v1.1 was used to align clonotypes to the IMGT TRBV, TRBD and TRBJ reference segments. The analysis was restricted to V-J combinations with a frequency above 0.0001, which together covered 99% to 99.2% of the repertoires. A TCS score was defined as the ratio between F50 (clonal expansion) and ExV (chaos), using BLOSUM62-based TCRdist between CDR3 peptides within each V-J. Welch's t-statistics and random forest reduced roughly 540 V-J features to 13, which were used in a naive Bayes classifier (R e1071). TCRdb cleaned the public reads at Q25 with fastp, built clones with MiXCR and kept in-frame beta chains. Duplicate CDR3 protein sequences are folded into a single record with the most common DNA and genes. TCRdb's processing, not the authors' own work, is the source of the V and J calls. This sample comprises 490,000 or so distinct CDR3 sequences, approximately 23% of them detected only once. About 49% of the sample belongs to the ten largest clones.

Paper-wide results and their limitations: Blood samples also contained most of the expanded thyroid clonotypes (frequency above 0.001), which suggests that blood repertoires may reflect thyroid immune responses. Sample size was not statistically predetermined, and investigators were not blinded to group allocation. During validation, the model predicted progression to ophthalmopathy a median of around 7 months ahead of onset, with just under 71% sensitivity and about 75% specificity. A model built on a 13 V-J signature distinguished ophthalmopathy from stable hyperthyroidism, reaching 85% to 90% sensitivity and approximately 83% specificity in cross-validation and 80%/75% in testing.

This clonotype appeared a few times. Its antigen is currently not known. No per-base quality is available; no much larger clone lies one base away. Counted from cysteine to phenylalanine, this CDR3 has 14 amino acids. Of all the DNA, just the CDR3 is kept, 42 bases in frame from base 1. V has 5 bases trimmed and J has 5 bases trimmed; junction bases matching no gene number 6. The germline V gene (reference sequence) supplies CDR1 SEHNR and CDR2 FQNEAQ. The sequence joins TRBV7-9 to TRBJ2-1; 7 bases in between match TRBD2. Material: blood. The source of this sequence is a woman aged 70-85 years with Graves' ophthalmopathy. The base sequence is TGTGCCAGCAGCGGGGGGGAGCCAAACAATGAGCAGTTCTTC. This translates into CASSGGEPNNEQFF.